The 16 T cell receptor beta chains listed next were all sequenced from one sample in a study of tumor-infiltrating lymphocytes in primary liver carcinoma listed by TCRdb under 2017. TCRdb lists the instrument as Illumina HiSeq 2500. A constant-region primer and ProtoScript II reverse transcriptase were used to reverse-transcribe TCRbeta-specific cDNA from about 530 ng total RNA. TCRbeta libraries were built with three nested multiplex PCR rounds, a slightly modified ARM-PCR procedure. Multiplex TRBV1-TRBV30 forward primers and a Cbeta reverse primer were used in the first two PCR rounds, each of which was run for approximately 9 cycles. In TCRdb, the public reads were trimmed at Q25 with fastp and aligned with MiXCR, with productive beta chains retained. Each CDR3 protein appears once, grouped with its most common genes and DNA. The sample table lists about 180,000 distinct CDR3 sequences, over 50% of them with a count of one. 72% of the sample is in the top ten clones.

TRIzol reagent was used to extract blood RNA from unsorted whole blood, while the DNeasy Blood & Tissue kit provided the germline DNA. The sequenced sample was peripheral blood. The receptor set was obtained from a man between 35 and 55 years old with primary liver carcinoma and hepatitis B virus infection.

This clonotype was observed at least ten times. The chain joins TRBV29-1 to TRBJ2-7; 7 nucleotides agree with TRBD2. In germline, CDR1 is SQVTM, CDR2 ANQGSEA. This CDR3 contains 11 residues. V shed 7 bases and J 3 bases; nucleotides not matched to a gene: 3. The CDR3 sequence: CSAGGVYEQYF. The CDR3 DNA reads TGCAGCGCGGGGGGAGTCTACGAGCAGTACTTC.

Here the CDR3 DNA reads TGTGCCAGCAGTATAGCGGGAGTGGGCGCAGATACGCAGTATTTT. It codes for CASSIAGVGADTQYF. This chain connects TRBV6-1 to TRBJ2-3; TRBD2 agrees at 9 bases. J gave up 4 bases and V 5 bases, and 7 bases lay outside the gene matches. Germline CDR1 MNHNS, CDR2 SASEGT. The CDR3 sequence is 15 residues long.

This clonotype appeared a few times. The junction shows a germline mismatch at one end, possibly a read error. The CDR3 sequence is CASSRLGTLSSYEQYF. The CDR3 DNA sequence: TGTGCTAGCAGCCGCCTTGGGACACTTAGCTCCTACGAGCAGTACTTC. The V gene is TRBV14, the J gene TRBJ2-7, with D possibly TRBD1 on 6 matching bases. In germline, CDR1 is SGHDN, CDR2 FVKESK. The CDR3 has 16 amino acids. The whole variable domain, remainder taken from reference TRBV14 and TRBJ2-7, is EAGVTQFPSHSVIEKGQTVTLRCDPISGHDNLYWYRRVMGKEIKFLLHFVKESKQDESGMPNNRFLAERTGGTYSTLKVQPAELEDSGVYFCASSRLGTLSSYEQYFGPGTRLTVT.

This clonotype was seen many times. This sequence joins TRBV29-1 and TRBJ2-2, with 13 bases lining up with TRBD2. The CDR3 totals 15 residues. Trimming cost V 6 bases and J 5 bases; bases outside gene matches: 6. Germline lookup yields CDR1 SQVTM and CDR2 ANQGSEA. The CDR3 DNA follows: TGCAGCGTGCGGGGACTAGCGGGAATTACCGGGGAGCTGTTTTTT. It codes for CSVRGLAGITGELFF.

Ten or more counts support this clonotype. The CDR3 nucleotides are TGTGCCAGCAATCCTCGAGGGGGAGGGGGACCAGATACGCAGTATTTT. Translating it yields CASNPRGGGGPDTQYF. V and J are TRBV6-5 and TRBJ2-3; a possible D gene is TRBD2 (7 bases). The CDR3 runs 16 residues. V lost 7 bases and J 4 bases, leaving 21 bases between the germline ends. Per the germline V gene, CDR1 is MNHEY and CDR2 is SVGAGI.

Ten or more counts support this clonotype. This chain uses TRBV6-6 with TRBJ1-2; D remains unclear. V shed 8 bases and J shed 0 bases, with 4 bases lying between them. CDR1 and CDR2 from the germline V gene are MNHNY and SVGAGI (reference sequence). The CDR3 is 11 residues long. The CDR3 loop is CASRANYGYTF. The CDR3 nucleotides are TGTGCCAGCCGGGCTAACTATGGCTACACCTTC.

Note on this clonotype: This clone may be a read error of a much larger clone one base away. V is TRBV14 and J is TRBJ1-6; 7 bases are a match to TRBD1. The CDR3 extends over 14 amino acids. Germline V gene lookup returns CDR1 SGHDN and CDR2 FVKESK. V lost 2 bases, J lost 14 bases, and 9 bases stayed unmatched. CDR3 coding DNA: TGTGCCAGCAGCCAATCAGGGGGGATATTGACCCTCCACTTT. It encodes CASSQSGGILTLHF.

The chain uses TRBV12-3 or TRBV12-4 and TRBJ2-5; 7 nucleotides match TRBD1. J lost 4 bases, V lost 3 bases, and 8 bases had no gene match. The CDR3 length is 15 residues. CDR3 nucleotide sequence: TGTGCCAGCAGTTTCGCCGACAGGGCCTCAGAGACCCAGTACTTC. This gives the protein CASSFADRASETQYF.

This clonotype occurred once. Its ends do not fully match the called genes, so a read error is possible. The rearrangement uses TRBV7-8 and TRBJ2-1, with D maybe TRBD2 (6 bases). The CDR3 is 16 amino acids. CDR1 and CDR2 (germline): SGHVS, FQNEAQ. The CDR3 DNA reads TGTGCCAGCAGCTTAGCTCGGGCGCACGGGGGAAATGAGCAGTCCTTC. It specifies CASSLARAHGGNEQSF.

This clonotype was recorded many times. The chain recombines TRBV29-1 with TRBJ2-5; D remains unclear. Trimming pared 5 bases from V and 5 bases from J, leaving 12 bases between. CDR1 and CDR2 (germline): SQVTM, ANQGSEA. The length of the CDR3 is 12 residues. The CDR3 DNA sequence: TGCAGCGTTTCTTCTGGGTCGGAGACCCAGTACTTC. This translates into CSVSSGSETQYF.

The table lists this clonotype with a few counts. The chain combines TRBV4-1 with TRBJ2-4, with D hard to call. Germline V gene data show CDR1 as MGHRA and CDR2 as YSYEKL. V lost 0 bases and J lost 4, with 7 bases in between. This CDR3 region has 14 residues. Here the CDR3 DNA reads TGCGCCAGCAGCCAAGATTGGCAGAAAAACATTCAGTACTTC. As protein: CASSQDWQKNIQYF.

The CDR3 sequence is CASSSNTRELFF. DNA for the CDR3: TGTGCCAGCAGCTCCAATACTAGGGAGCTGTTTTTT. The chain uses TRBV11-3 and TRBJ2-2; D gene unclear. Germline assignment: CDR1 SGHNT and CDR2 YENEEA. V was pared by 4 bases and J by 9 bases, with 9 bases between. This CDR3 has 12 residues.

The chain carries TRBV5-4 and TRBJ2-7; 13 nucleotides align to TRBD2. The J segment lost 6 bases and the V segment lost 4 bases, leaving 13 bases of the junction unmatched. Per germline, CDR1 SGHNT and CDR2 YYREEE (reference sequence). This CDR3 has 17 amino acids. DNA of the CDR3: TGTGCCAGCAGCCTGGATGGACTAGCGGGAGTTGGGGGCGAGCAGTACTTC. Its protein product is CASSLDGLAGVGGEQYF.

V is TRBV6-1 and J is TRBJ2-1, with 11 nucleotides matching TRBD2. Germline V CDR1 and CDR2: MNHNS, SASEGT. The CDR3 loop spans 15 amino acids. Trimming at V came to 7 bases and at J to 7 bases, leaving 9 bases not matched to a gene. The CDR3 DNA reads TGTGCCAGCAAGATAGCGGGAGGGCCGGGGAATGAGCAGTTCTTC. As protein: CASKIAGGPGNEQFF.

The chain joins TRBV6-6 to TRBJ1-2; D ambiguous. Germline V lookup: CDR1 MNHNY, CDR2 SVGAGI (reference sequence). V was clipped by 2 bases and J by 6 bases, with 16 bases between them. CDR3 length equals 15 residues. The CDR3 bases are TGTGCCAGCAGTTACCTCGGCACCGGAGCGGATGGCTACACCTTC. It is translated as CASSYLGTGADGYTF.

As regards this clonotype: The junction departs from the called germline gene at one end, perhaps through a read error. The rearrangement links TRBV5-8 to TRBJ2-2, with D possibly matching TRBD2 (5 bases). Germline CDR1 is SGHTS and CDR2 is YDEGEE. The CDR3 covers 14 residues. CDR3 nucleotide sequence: TGTGCCAGCAGCTTGTGGAGAGGATCCGGGGAGCAGTTTTTT. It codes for CASSLWRGSGEQFF.